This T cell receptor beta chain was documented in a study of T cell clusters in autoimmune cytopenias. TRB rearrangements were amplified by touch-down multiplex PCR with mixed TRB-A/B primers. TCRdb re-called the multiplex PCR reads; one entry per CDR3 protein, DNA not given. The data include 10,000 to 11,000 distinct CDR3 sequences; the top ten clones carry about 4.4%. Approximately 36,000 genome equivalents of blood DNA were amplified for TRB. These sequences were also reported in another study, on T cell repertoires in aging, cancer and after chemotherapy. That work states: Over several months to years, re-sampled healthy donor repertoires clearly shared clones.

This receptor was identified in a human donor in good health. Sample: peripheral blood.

CDR3 sequence reads: CAWSLPSGGTDTQYF. V and J are TRBV30 and TRBJ2-3; the TCRdb D gene call, TRBD2, has no DNA to confirm it. The length of the CDR3 is 15 residues. From germline, CDR1 is GTSNPN and CDR2 SVGIG (reference sequence). Variable domain in full (rest from reference TRBV30 and TRBJ2-3): SQTIHQWPATLVQPVGSPLSLECTVEGTSNPNLYWYRQAAGRGLQLLFYSVGIGQISSEVPQNLSASRPQDRQFILSSKKLLLSDSGFYLCAWSLPSGGTDTQYFGPGTRLTVL.